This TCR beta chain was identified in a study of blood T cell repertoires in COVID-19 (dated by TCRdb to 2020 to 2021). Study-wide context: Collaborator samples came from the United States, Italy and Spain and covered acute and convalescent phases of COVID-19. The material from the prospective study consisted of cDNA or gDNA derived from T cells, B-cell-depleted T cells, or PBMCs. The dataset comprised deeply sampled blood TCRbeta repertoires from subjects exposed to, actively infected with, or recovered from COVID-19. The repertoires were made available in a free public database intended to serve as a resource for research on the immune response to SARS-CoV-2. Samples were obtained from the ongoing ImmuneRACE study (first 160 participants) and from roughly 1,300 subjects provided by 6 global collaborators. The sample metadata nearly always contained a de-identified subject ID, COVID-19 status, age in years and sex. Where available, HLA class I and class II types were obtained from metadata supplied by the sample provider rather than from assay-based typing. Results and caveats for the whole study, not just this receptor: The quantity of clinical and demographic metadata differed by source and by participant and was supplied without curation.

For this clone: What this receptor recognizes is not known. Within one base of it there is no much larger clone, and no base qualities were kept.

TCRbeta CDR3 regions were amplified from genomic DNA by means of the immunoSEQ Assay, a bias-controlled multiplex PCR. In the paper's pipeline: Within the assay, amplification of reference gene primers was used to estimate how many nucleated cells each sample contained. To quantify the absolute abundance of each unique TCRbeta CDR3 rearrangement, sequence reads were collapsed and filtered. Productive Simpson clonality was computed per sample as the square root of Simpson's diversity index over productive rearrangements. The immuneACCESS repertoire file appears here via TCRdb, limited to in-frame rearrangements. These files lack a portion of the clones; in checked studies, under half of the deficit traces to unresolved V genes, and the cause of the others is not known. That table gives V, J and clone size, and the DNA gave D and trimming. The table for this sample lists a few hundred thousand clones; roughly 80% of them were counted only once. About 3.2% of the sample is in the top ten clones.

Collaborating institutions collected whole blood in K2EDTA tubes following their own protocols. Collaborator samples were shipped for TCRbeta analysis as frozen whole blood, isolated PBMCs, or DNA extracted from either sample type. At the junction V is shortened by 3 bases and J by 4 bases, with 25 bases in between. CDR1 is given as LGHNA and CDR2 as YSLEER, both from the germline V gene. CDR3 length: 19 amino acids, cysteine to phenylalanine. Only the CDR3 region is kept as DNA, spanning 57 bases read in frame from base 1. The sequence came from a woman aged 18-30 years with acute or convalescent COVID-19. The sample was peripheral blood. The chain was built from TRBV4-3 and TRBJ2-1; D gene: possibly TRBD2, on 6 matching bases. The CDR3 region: CASSHQPSGPERVYNEQFF. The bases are TGCGCCAGCAGCCACCAACCATCTGGACCGGAGCGGGTATACAATGAGCAGTTCTTC.